This T cell receptor beta chain stems from a study of early T cells in non-severe SARS-CoV-2 infection. Overall study: Investigators sequenced bulk RNA drawn from unsorted whole blood, and chains remained unpaired. Study-wide results and caveats: Matches to VDJdb favored anti-spike CD8 responses and missed private and CD4 specificities.

The CDR3 is 15 residues long. Trimming took off 6 bases at V and 2 bases at J, with 14 bases between the two ends. Germline lookup yields CDR1 LNHNV and CDR2 YYDKDF (reference sequence). Unique molecular identifiers were added to individual cDNA molecules. One entry per CDR3 protein, called by TCRdb with MiXCR from the 5' RACE reads. This table has over 95,000 distinct CDR3 sequences, 15% to 20% appearing once. This clonotype was seen a handful of times. Its specificity is unknown. This TCR was recovered from an adult who was a healthcare worker with PCR-confirmed SARS-CoV-2 infection or an uninfected control (not recorded which). The rearrangement joins TRBV15 to TRBJ2-1, with D perhaps TRBD1 (6 bases). What was sequenced was whole blood. CDR3 nucleotide sequence: TGTGCCACCAGTCACCCCAGGGGAACCTACAATGAGCAGTTCTTC. Protein sequence: CATSHPRGTYNEQFF.